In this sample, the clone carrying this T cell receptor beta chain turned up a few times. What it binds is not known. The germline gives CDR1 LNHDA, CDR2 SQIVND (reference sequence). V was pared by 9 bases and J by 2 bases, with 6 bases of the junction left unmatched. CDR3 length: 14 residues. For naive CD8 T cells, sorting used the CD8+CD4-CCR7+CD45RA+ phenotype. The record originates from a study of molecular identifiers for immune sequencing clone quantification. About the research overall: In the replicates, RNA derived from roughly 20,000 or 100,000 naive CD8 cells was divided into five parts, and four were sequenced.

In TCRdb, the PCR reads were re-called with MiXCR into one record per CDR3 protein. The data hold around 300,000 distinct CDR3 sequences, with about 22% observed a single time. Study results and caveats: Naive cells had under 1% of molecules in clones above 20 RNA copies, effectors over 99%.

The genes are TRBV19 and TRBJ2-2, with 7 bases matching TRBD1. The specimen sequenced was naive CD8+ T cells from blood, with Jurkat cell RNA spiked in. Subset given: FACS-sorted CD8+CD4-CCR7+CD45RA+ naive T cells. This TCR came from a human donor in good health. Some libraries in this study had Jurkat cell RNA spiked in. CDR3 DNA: TGTGCCAGCAACAGGGGCGGAAACACCGGGGAGCTGTTTTTT. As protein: CASNRGGNTGELFF.